This T cell receptor beta chain was identified during a study of shared clonotypes between healthy human individuals. Clones were sequenced by immunoSEQ multiplex PCR, and TCRdb holds only the in-frame ones, with some missing. The profile covers 2 million to 2.5 million clones, with nearly 97% appearing a single time and around 0.13% taken by the ten largest. The germline CDR1 and CDR2 sequences are SGHRS and YFSETQ. V gave up 3 bases and J gave up 6 bases, with 19 bases separating them. This CDR3 has 17 amino acids. The sequence derives from a man younger than 35 in good health. This chain uses TRBV5-1 with TRBJ1-6, with D uncertain. Source material: naive CD4+ T cells sorted from blood. Specified subset: CD45RA+ positively selected. The CDR3 nucleotides are TGCGCCAGCAGCTCCCGAGGGCAGGAGGGCCCTAATTCACCCCTCCACTTT. It is translated as CASSSRGQEGPNSPLHF.